Listed here are 21 T cell receptor beta chains from one sample, sequenced in a study of OX40 agonist ivuxolimab in advanced cancers. Assay: immunoSEQ multiplex PCR; the TCRdb copy retains only in-frame clones and omits some. The repertoire holds tens of thousands of clones, with roughly nine tenths as singletons. The sample consisted of CD4+ or CD8+ T cells sorted from blood, taken in a trial of the OX40 agonist ivuxolimab. Receptors originate from an adult with an advanced solid tumor such as melanoma, head and neck, liver or kidney cancer.

The chain carries TRBV18 and TRBJ2-1; maybe TRBD1 (6 bases). Per the germline V gene, CDR1 is KGHSH and CDR2 is LQKENI. CDR3 size: 15 residues. V shed 4 bases and J shed 6 bases, with 16 bases lying between them. The CDR3 sequence is CASSLGKKDSNEQFF. The CDR3 nucleotides are TGTGCCAGCTCACTAGGAAAAAAGGACAGCAATGAGCAGTTCTTC.

This sequence joins TRBV6-4 and TRBJ1-2; D is possibly TRBD1 (6 bases). From germline, CDR1 is MRHNA and CDR2 SNTAGT. V lost 4 bases, J lost 3 bases, and 15 bases lay in between. The CDR3 is 15 amino acids. CDR3 amino acids: CASSAVDRGDYGYTF. CDR3 nucleotides: TGTGCCAGCAGTGCAGTGGACAGAGGGGACTATGGCTACACCTTC.

The J gene is TRBJ2-3, the V gene TRBV5-6, with 7 bases matching TRBD2. The germline V gene encodes CDR1 SGHDT and CDR2 YYEEEE. The CDR3 sequence is 12 residues long. Trimming removed 1 base from V and 9 bases from J; junction bases left unmatched: 2. The CDR3 spells CASSLPGGTQYF. The DNA of the CDR3 is TGTGCCAGCAGCTTGCCGGGAGGCACGCAGTATTTT.

This rearrangement joins TRBV10-1 to TRBJ2-2, with D uncertain. The CDR3 loop spans 13 amino acids. V gave up 4 bases and J gave up 4 bases, with 7 bases separating them. Germline V gene lookup returns CDR1 WNHNN and CDR2 SYGVQD (reference sequence). The CDR3 region has the DNA TGCGCCAGCAGTGGAACCTTCACCGGGGAGCTGTTTTTT. Amino acids: CASSGTFTGELFF.

The chain carries TRBV13 and TRBJ2-1; 12 bases map to TRBD2. The CDR3 length is 16 residues. Germline-derived CDR1 and CDR2 are PRHDT and FYEKMQ (reference sequence). V shed 6 bases and J 8 bases; nucleotides not matched to a gene: 11. CDR3 in amino acids: CASRPRLAGDLYEQFF. The CDR3 DNA reads as TGTGCCAGCAGGCCTAGACTAGCGGGAGATTTATATGAGCAGTTCTTC.

The V gene is TRBV28, the J gene TRBJ2-5, with no clear D. The ends were cut back, 1 base at V and 1 base at J, with 1 base in the middle. The length of the CDR3 is 12 residues. The germline V gene encodes CDR1 MDHEN and CDR2 SYDVKM. The CDR3 DNA reads TGTGCCAGCAGTTTATCCCAAGAGACCCAGTACTTC. Its protein is CASSLSQETQYF. Full variable domain (remainder filled in from reference TRBV28 and TRBJ2-5): DVKVTQSSRYLVKRTGEKVFLECVQDMDHENMFWYRQDPGLGLRLIYFSYDVKMKEKGDIPEGYSVSREKKERFSLILESASTNQTSMYLCASSLSQETQYFGPGTRLLVL.

The chain employs TRBV7-8 and TRBJ2-5; 12 bases map to TRBD2. V was clipped by 7 bases and J by 6 bases; unmatched bases: 9. CDR1 is SGHVS and CDR2 is FQNEAQ in the germline V gene. This CDR3 is built from 15 residues. Written as DNA, the CDR3 is TGTGCCAGCATGGCTAGCGGGGGGGCCGAGAAGACCCAGTACTTC. Protein sequence: CASMASGGAEKTQYF.

This chain joins TRBV19 and TRBJ1-2; D remains unclear. V shed 6 bases and J shed 4 bases, with 18 bases lying between them. The V gene's germline CDR1 is LNHDA and CDR2 SQIVND (reference sequence). The CDR3 runs 15 residues. This CDR3 is CASRVETGPRYGYTF. CDR3 DNA: TGTGCCAGTAGAGTAGAGACCGGGCCCCGCTATGGCTACACCTTC.

The sample holds a few counts of this clone. V and J are TRBV2 and TRBJ1-5; D remains ambiguous. CDR3 size: 15 residues. Germline loops: CDR1 SNHLY, CDR2 FYNNEI. Trimming took 2 bases from V and 1 from J, leaving 9 bases between them. The CDR3 nucleotides are TGTGCCAGCAGTGAAAGAGGGTTGAGCAATCAGCCCCAGCATTTT. This translates into CASSERGLSNQPQHF.

This clone came up a few times. The chain uses TRBV11-2 and TRBJ2-2; 9 bases agree with TRBD1. Germline values: CDR1 SGHAT, CDR2 FQNNGV. This CDR3 contains 16 residues. Losses at the gene ends were 4 bases for V and 5 bases for J; bases not matched to a gene: 8. The DNA for the CDR3 is TGTGCCAGCAGCTCCAACAGGGGGCGCAGAACCGGGGAGCTGTTTTTT. It is translated as CASSSNRGRRTGELFF.

V is TRBV6-1 and J is TRBJ1-2; maybe TRBD1 (6 bases). V gave up 0 bases and J gave up 4 bases, with 12 bases separating them. The germline gives CDR1 MNHNS, CDR2 SASEGT. CDR3 size: 15 residues. In nucleotides, the CDR3 is TGTGCCAGCAGTGAAGCGGGCAGGGGTATCTATGGCTACACCTTC. This encodes CASSEAGRGIYGYTF.

The chain joins TRBV11-2 to TRBJ1-1; perhaps TRBD1 as D (6 bases). The CDR3 covers 15 residues. Germline assignment: CDR1 SGHAT and CDR2 FQNNGV. Trimming removed 4 bases at V and 0 bases at J, with 12 bases between. The CDR3 is CASSSLRGLNTEAFF. DNA of the CDR3: TGTGCCAGCAGCTCCCTTAGGGGGTTGAACACTGAAGCTTTCTTT.

This clone was detected a few times. The rearrangement joins TRBV5-1 to TRBJ1-1, with 7 bases fitting TRBD1. V was clipped by 2 bases and J by 4 bases; unmatched bases: 5. The CDR3 has 14 residues. CDR1 SGHRS and CDR2 YFSETQ come from the germline V gene. The CDR3 protein is CASSFRQGGTEAFF. The DNA for the CDR3 is TGCGCCAGCAGCTTCCGTCAGGGGGGCACTGAAGCTTTCTTT.

This clone was counted once. V is TRBV9 and J is TRBJ1-3; tentative D call: TRBD1 (5 bases). Between the trimmed V and J ends, which lost 0 bases and 0 bases, there was a span of 10 bases. Germline CDR1 reads SGDLS; CDR2 reads YYNGEE. CDR3 length: 16 amino acids. CDR3 DNA: TGTGCCAGCAGCGTAGGGCACGGGGGCTCTGGAAACACCATATATTTT. It yields the protein CASSVGHGGSGNTIYF.

The chain couples TRBV7-9 to TRBJ1-5, with D perhaps matching TRBD1 (5 bases). Per the germline V gene, CDR1 is SEHNR and CDR2 is FQNEAQ (reference sequence). The CDR3 runs to 15 residues. Trimming removed 1 base from V and 6 bases from J, with 13 bases in between. The CDR3 DNA reads TGTGCCAGCAGCTTAGGATGGGGAGACAGTCAGCCCCAGCATTTT. Its protein product is CASSLGWGDSQPQHF.

This rearrangement joins TRBV5-1 to TRBJ2-1, with TRBD2 matching 7 bases. The CDR3 is 14 amino acids. Trimming at V came to 2 bases and at J to 8 bases, leaving 7 bases not matched to a gene. The germline V gene has CDR1 SGHRS and CDR2 YFSETQ. The CDR3: CASSFKSSGDEQFF. The CDR3 region has the DNA TGCGCCAGCAGCTTCAAATCTAGCGGCGATGAGCAGTTCTTC.

This chain joins TRBV9 and TRBJ2-1; D is tentatively TRBD1 or TRBD2 (5 bases each). CDR1 and CDR2 from the germline V gene are SGDLS and YYNGEE. Between the trimmed V and J ends, which lost 0 bases and 7 bases, there was a span of 11 bases. This CDR3 comprises 14 residues. For the CDR3, the DNA is TGTGCCAGCAGCGTAGAGAGGGGCCGTAATGAGCAGTTCTTC. Amino acid sequence: CASSVERGRNEQFF.

This clone was found a few times. This chain connects TRBV30 to TRBJ1-1, with 7 bases identical to TRBD1. The CDR3 spans 12 residues. Germline V gene lookup returns CDR1 GTSNPN and CDR2 SVGIG (reference sequence). Germline trimming cut 4 bases from V and 5 bases from J; bases unmatched to any gene: 4. CDR3 DNA sequence: TGTGCCTGGATGACAGGGTGGACTGAAGCTTTCTTT. Protein: CAWMTGWTEAFF.

The genes are TRBV7-2 and TRBJ1-3, with 8 bases matching TRBD1. This CDR3 region has 16 residues. Germline values: CDR1 SGHTA, CDR2 FQGNSA. With V trimmed by 1 base and J by 4 bases, 6 bases remained unmatched. Here the CDR3 reads CASSLGSGGSGNTIYF. The CDR3 nucleotides are TGTGCCAGCAGCTTAGGGTCAGGGGGCTCGGGAAACACCATATATTTT.

This rearrangement joins TRBV10-3 to TRBJ1-2, with TRBD1 identical over 11 bases. The CDR3 is made up of 14 amino acids. V shed 3 bases, J shed 6 bases, and the junction held 3 bases outside the gene matches. CDR1 is ENHRY, CDR2 SYGVKD, per germline. Here the CDR3 DNA reads TGTGCCATCAGTGACCGGACAGGGGGCCATGGCTACACCTTC. It specifies CAISDRTGGHGYTF.

V gene TRBV11-3 combines with J gene TRBJ2-1; 9 bases align to TRBD1. V lost 1 base and J lost 6; bases outside the gene matches: 4. The length of the CDR3 is 15 residues. In germline, CDR1 is SGHNT, CDR2 YENEEA. The DNA for the CDR3 is TGTGCCAGCAGCTTAGGGACAGGGGAGGTCAATGAGCAGTTCTTC. It is translated as CASSLGTGEVNEQFF.